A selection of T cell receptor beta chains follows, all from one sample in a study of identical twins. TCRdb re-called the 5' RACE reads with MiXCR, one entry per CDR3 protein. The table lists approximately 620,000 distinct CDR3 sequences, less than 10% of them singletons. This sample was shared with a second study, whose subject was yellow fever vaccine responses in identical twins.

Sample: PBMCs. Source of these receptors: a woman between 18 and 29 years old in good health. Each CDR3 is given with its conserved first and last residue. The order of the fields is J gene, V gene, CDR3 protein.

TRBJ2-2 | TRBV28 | CASSLNERAGELFF
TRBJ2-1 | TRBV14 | CASSPLAGGYYNEQFF
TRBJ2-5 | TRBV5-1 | CASSLTANQETQYF
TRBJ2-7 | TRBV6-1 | CASSDDLAGGYEQYF
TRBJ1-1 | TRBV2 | CASSEATGALAFF
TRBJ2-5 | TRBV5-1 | CASSLVANGGLETQYF
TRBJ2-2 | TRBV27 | CASRQEFQWTGELFF
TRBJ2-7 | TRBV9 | CASTTTLSGGIYEQYF
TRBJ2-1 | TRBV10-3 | CAISEGTLPYNEQFF
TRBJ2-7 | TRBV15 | CATSPTRNYEQYF
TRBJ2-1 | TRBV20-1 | CSAAPTLFLGNEQFF
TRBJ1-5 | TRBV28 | CASSLIRGDQPQHF
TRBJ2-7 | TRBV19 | CASSPSDRGSAYEQYF
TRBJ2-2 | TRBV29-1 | CSVVGTPRDGELFF
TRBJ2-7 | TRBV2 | CASSDHVKAYEQYF
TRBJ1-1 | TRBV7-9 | CASSSPVDRETTEAFF
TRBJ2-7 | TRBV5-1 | CASRGTRPYEQYF